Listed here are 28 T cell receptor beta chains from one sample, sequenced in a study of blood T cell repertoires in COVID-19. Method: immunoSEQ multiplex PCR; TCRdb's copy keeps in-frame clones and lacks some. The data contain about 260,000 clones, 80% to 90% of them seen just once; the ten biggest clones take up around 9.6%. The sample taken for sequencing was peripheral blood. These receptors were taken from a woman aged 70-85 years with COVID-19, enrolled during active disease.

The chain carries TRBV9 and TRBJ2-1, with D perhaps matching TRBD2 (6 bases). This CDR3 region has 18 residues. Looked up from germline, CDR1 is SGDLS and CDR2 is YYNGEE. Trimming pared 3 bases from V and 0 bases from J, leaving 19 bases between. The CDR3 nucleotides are TGTGCCAGCAGCGGGGGTGGTAGCGGAGGGAGCTCCTACAATGAGCAGTTCTTC. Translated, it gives CASSGGGSGGSSYNEQFF.

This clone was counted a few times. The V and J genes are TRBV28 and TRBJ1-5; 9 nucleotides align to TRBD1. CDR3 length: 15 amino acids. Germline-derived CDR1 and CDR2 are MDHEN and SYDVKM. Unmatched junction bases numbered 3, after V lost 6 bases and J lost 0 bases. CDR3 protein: CASRRDRDSNQPQHF. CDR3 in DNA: TGTGCCAGCAGAAGGGACAGGGATAGCAATCAGCCCCAGCATTTT.

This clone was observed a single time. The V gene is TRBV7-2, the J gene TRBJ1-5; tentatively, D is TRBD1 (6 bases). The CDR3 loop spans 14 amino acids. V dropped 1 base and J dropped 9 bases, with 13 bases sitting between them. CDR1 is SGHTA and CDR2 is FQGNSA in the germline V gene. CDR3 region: CASSLGQALGPQHF. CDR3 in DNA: TGTGCCAGCAGCTTAGGACAGGCCTTGGGGCCCCAGCATTTT.

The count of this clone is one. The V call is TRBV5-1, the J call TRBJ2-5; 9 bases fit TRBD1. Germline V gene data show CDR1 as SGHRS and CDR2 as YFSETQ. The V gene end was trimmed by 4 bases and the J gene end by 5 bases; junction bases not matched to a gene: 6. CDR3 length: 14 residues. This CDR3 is CASSPGTGTETQYF. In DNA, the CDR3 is TGCGCCAGCAGCCCCGGGACAGGGACGGAGACCCAGTACTTC.

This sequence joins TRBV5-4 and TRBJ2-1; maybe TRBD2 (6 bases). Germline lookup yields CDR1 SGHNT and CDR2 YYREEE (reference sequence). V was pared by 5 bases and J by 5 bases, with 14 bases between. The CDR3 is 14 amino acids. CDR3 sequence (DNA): TGTGCCAGCAGACGGGACTCCAGGGACAATGAGCAGTTCTTC. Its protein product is CASRRDSRDNEQFF.

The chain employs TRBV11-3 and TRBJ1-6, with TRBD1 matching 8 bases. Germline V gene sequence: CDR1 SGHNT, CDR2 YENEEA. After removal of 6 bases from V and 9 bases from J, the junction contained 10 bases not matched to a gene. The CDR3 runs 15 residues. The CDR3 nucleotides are TGTGCCAGCAGACAAAGAGGACAGGGAGGTTCACCCCTCCACTTT. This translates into CASRQRGQGGSPLHF.

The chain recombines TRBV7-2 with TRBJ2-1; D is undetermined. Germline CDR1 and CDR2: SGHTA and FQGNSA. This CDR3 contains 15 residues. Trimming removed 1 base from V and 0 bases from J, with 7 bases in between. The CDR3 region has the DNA TGTGCCAGCAGCTTAGACCTCAGCTCCTACAATGAGCAGTTCTTC. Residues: CASSLDLSSYNEQFF.

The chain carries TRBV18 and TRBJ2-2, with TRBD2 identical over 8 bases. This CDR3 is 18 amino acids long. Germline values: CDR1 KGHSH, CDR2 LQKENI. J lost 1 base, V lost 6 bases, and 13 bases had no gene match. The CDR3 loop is CASSLSGSGTLNTGELFF. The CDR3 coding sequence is TGTGCCAGCTCCCTCAGTGGTAGCGGGACTCTGAACACCGGGGAGCTGTTTTTT.

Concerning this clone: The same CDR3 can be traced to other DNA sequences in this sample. The CDR3 nucleotides are TGTGCCAGCAGTTTATCCGGACAGGGATACGGCTACACCTTC. Translating gives CASSLSGQGYGYTF. This chain uses TRBV27 with TRBJ1-2; 8 bases match TRBD1. The CDR3 covers 14 residues. The V gene end was trimmed by 0 bases and the J gene end by 8 bases; junction bases not matched to a gene: 5. Germline V lookup: CDR1 MNHEY, CDR2 SMNVEV (reference sequence).

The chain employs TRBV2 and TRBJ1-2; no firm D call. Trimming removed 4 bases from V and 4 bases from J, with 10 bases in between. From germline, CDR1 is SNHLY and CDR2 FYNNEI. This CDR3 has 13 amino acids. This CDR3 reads CASSVGAGYGYTF. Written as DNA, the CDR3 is TGTGCCAGCAGTGTGGGAGCCGGCTATGGCTACACCTTC. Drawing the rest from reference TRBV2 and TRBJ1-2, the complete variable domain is EPEVTQTPSHQVTQMGQEVILRCVPISNHLYFYWYRQILGQKVEFLVSFYNNEISEKSEIFDDQFSVERPDGSNFTLKIRSTKLEDSAMYFCASSVGAGYGYTFGSGTRLTVV.

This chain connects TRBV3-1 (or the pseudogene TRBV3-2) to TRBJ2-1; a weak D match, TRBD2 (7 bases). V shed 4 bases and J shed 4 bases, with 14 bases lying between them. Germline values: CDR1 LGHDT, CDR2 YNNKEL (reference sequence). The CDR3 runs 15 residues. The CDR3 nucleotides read TGTGCCAGCAGCCCCCGGACTAGGGGGTACAATGAGCAGTTCTTC. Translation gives CASSPRTRGYNEQFF.

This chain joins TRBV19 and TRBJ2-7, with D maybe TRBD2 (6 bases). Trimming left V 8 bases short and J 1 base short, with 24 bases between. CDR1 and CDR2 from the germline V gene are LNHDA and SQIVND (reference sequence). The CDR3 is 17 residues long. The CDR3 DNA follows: TGTGCCAGTGCCCCAGAGGGGCGGGGTCCCTTGTCCTACGAGCAGTACTTC. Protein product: CASAPEGRGPLSYEQYF.

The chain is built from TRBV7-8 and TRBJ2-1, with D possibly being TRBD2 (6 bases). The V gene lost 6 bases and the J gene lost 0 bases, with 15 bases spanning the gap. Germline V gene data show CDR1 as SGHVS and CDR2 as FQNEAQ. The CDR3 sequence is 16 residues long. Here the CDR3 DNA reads TGTGCCAGCAGTCCTATTAGCGGCAGCTCCTACAATGAGCAGTTCTTC. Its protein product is CASSPISGSSYNEQFF.

CDR3 loop: CSAGGQPKNIQYF. The CDR3 bases are TGCAGCGCCGGGGGACAGCCTAAAAACATTCAGTACTTC. This chain connects TRBV29-1 to TRBJ2-4; the D gene is possibly TRBD1 (7 bases). Germline CDR1 SQVTM, CDR2 ANQGSEA. The CDR3 loop spans 13 amino acids. Between the trimmed V and J ends, which lost 7 bases and 4 bases, there was a span of 14 bases.

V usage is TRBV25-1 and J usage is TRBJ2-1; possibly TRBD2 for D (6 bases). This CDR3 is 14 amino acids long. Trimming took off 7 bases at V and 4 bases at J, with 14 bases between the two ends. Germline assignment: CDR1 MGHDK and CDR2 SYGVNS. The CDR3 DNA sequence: TGTGCCAGCAATGGAGGGAGTGGTTACAATGAGCAGTTCTTC. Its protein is CASNGGSGYNEQFF.

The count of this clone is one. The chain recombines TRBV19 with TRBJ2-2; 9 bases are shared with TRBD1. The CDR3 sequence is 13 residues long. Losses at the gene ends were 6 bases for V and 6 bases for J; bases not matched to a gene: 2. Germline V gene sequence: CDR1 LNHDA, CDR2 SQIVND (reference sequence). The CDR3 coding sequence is TGTGCCAGTAGCGGACAGGGGCCCGGGGAGCTGTTTTTT. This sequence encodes CASSGQGPGELFF. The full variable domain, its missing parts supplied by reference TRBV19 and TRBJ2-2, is DGGITQSPKYLFRKEGQNVTLSCEQNLNHDAMYWYRQDPGQGLRLIYYSQIVNDFQKGDIAEGYSVSREKKESFPLTVTSAQKNPTAFYLCASSGQGPGELFFGEGSRLTVL.

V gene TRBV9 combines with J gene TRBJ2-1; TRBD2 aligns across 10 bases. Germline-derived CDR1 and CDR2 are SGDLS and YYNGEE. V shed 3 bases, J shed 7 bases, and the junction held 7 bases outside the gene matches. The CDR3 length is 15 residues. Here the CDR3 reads CASSGRTSGANEQFF. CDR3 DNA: TGTGCCAGCAGCGGACGGACTAGCGGAGCGAATGAGCAGTTCTTC.

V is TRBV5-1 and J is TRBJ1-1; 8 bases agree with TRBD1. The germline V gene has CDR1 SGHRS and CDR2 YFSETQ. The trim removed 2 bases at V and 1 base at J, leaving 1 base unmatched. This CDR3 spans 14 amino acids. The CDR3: CASSFDRGNTEAFF. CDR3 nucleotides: TGCGCCAGCAGCTTTGACAGGGGGAACACTGAAGCTTTCTTT.

Here the CDR3 reads CASSQAWDSKNEKLFF. The CDR3 DNA is TGTGCCAGCAGCCAAGCCTGGGACAGTAAAAATGAAAAACTGTTTTTT. V and J are TRBV3-1 (or the pseudogene TRBV3-2) and TRBJ1-4, with 7 bases matching TRBD1. V lost 1 base, J lost 5 bases, and 7 bases stayed unmatched. There are 16 residues in the CDR3. Per the germline V gene, CDR1 is LGHDT and CDR2 is YNNKEL (reference sequence).

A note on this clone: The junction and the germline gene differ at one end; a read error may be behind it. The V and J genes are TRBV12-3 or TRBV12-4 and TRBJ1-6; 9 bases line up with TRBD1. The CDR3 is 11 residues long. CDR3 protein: CASSGTGRNFF. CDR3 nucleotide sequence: TGTGCCAGCAGTGGGACAGGGAGAAACTTCTTT.

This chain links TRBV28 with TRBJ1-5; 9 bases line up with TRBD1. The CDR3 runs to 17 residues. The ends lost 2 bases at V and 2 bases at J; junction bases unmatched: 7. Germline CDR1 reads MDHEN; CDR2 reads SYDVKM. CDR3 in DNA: TGTGCCAGCAGTTTACGTTGGACAGGGGAGGGCAATCAGCCCCAGCATTTT. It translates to CASSLRWTGEGNQPQHF. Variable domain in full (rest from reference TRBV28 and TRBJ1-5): DVKVTQSSRYLVKRTGEKVFLECVQDMDHENMFWYRQDPGLGLRLIYFSYDVKMKEKGDIPEGYSVSREKKERFSLILESASTNQTSMYLCASSLRWTGEGNQPQHFGDGTRLSIL.

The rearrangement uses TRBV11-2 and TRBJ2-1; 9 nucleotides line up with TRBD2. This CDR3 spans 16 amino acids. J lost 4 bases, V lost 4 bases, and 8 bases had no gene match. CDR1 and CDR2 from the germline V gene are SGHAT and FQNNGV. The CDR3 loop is CASSSRGAGGYNEQFF. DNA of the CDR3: TGTGCCAGCAGCTCCCGAGGAGCGGGAGGATACAATGAGCAGTTCTTC.

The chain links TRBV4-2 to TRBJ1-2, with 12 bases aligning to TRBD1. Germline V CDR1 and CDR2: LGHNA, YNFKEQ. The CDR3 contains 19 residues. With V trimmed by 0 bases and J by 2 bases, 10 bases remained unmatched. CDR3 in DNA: TGTGCCAGCAGCCAAGATTCCGTTCGGGGGACAGGGGGCAACTATGGCTACACCTTC. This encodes CASSQDSVRGTGGNYGYTF.

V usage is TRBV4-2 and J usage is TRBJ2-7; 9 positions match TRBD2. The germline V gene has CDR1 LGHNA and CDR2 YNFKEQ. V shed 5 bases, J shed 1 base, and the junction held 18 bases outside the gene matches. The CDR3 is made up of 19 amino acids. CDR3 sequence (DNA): TGTGCCAGCAGCATTCAAGCCTGGATAGCGGGAGACCTTTCCTACGAGCAGTACTTC. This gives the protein CASSIQAWIAGDLSYEQYF.

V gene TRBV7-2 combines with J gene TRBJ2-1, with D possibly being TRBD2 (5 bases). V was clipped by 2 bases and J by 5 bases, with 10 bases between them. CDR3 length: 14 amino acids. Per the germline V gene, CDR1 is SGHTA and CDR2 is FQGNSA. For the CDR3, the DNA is TGTGCCAGCAGCTTAAGGGAGACTCACAATGAGCAGTTCTTC. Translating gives CASSLRETHNEQFF.

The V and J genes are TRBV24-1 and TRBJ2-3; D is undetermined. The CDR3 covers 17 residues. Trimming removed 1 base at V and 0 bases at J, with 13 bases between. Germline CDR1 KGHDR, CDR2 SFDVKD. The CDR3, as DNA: TGTGCCACCAGTGATTTTCAAAACGAACAAAGCACAGATACGCAGTATTTT. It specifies CATSDFQNEQSTDTQYF.

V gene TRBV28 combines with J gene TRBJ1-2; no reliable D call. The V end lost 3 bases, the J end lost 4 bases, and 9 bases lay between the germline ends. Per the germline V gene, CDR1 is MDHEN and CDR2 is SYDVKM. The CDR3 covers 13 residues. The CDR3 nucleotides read TGTGCCAGCAGTTTGGAGAATCCCTATGGCTACACCTTC. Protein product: CASSLENPYGYTF.

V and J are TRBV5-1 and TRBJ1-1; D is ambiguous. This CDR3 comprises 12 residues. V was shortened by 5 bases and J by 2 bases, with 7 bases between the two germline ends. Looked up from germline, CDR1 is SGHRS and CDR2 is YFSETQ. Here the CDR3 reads CASRLSNTEAFF. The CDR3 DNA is TGCGCCAGCAGACTTTCCAACACTGAAGCTTTCTTT.